These 28 T cell receptor beta chains share one sample of origin, sequenced in a study of regulatory and conventional T cells in RAG deficiency. Blood CD4+ CD25-low CD127-high conventional T cells supplied the genomic DNA template. Only in-frame clones appear in the TCRdb table, and some are missing; sequencing was by immunoSEQ multiplex PCR. The profile covers thousands of clones, with approximately 84% appearing a single time and about 5% taken by the ten largest. Sequencing was done on a sample of CD4+ effector T cells sorted from blood. The origin of the receptors is a human donor with RAG deficiency presenting as severe combined immunodeficiency.

CDR3 protein: CASSQDRGTGNEKLFF. CDR3 DNA sequence: TGTGCCAGCAGCCAAGATCGTGGTACGGGGAATGAAAAACTGTTTTTT. The chain links TRBV4-2 to TRBJ1-4; no firm D call. Germline lookup yields CDR1 LGHNA and CDR2 YNFKEQ. The CDR3 spans 16 residues. V lost 0 bases and J 5 bases, leaving 13 bases between the germline ends.

The count of this clone is one. The chain employs TRBV7-3 and TRBJ2-3, with 9 bases fitting TRBD1. The germline V gene encodes CDR1 SGHTA and CDR2 FQGTGA. This CDR3 has 15 residues. Unmatched junction bases numbered 4, after V lost 3 bases and J lost 3 bases. CDR3 residues: CASSLRGQGTDTQYF. CDR3 sequence (DNA): TGTGCCAGCAGCTTGAGGGGACAGGGAACAGATACGCAGTATTTT.

In its sample, this clone was seen a few times. The chain carries TRBV5-6 and TRBJ2-7; TRBD2 matches at 7 bases. The CDR3 is 17 amino acids. Germline lookup yields CDR1 SGHDT and CDR2 YYEEEE. The J segment lost 6 bases and the V segment lost 0 bases, leaving 15 bases of the junction unmatched. CDR3 region: CASSLGWEGGQISEQYF. The CDR3 coding sequence is TGTGCCAGCAGCTTGGGTTGGGAGGGAGGGCAAATATCCGAGCAGTACTTC.

The chain combines TRBV4-2 with TRBJ2-2, with unresolved D. V gave up 0 bases and J gave up 6 bases, with 5 bases separating them. Germline V gives CDR1 LGHNA, CDR2 YNFKEQ. This CDR3 is built from 13 residues. The CDR3 DNA sequence: TGTGCCAGCAGCCAAGATGAGGCCGGGGAGCTGTTTTTT. As protein: CASSQDEAGELFF.

This clone was seen a few times. Here the CDR3 reads CASSLDIPYEQYF. The CDR3 DNA is TGTGCCAGCAGCTTGGATATCCCCTACGAGCAGTACTTC. The rearrangement joins TRBV5-6 to TRBJ2-7, with no clear D. With 0 bases removed from V and 2 bases from J, the gap between germline ends came to 6 bases. CDR1 SGHDT and CDR2 YYEEEE come from the germline V gene. The CDR3 totals 13 residues.

The V gene is TRBV11-3, the J gene TRBJ2-1; a weak D match, TRBD1 (5 bases). This CDR3 is built from 13 residues. Germline lookup yields CDR1 SGHNT and CDR2 YENEEA. The V end was cut by 4 bases, the J end by 4 bases, with 8 bases between. The CDR3 protein is CASSSTGYNEQFF. The CDR3 DNA reads TGTGCCAGCAGCTCCACAGGTTACAATGAGCAGTTCTTC.

The V and J genes are TRBV10-3 and TRBJ2-3; 9 nucleotides agree with TRBD1. Germline V gene lookup returns CDR1 ENHRY and CDR2 SYGVKD. The junction had 3 bases not matched to a gene; V was cut back by 0 bases and J by 2 bases. The CDR3 covers 16 residues. The CDR3 region is CAISESGTGYTDTQYF. The CDR3 coding sequence is TGTGCCATCAGTGAGTCAGGGACAGGGTACACAGATACGCAGTATTTT.

V is TRBV5-1 and J is TRBJ2-2; no definite D call. Germline V gives CDR1 SGHRS, CDR2 YFSETQ. The CDR3 is made up of 14 amino acids. The V end lost 0 bases, the J end lost 4 bases, and 7 bases lay between the germline ends. CDR3 DNA sequence: TGCGCCAGCAGCTTGGCCCAGCCCACCGGGGAGCTGTTTTTT. Its protein is CASSLAQPTGELFF.

CDR3 bases: TGCGCCAGCAGCTCAGGGGAAAGGGCAGATACGCAGTATTTT. It is translated as CASSSGERADTQYF. This chain connects TRBV5-1 to TRBJ2-3, with D possibly being TRBD1 (6 bases). Trimming removed 3 bases at V and 4 bases at J, with 12 bases between. This CDR3 comprises 14 residues. Germline V lookup: CDR1 SGHRS, CDR2 YFSETQ.

The chain is built from TRBV5-1 and TRBJ2-5; a weak D match, TRBD2 (7 bases). The V and J ends lost 2 bases and 4 bases respectively, with 12 bases between them. The germline CDR1 and CDR2 sequences are SGHRS and YFSETQ. The CDR3 has 14 amino acids. The CDR3 region is CASSFQGRGETQYF. In nucleotides, the CDR3 is TGCGCCAGCAGCTTTCAGGGGAGGGGAGAGACCCAGTACTTC.

The chain recombines TRBV10-3 with TRBJ1-2; TRBD1 matches at 7 bases. Germline lookup yields CDR1 ENHRY and CDR2 SYGVKD. The CDR3 loop spans 13 amino acids. Germline trimming cut 3 bases from V and 7 bases from J; bases unmatched to any gene: 5. This CDR3 is CAISDRGFFGYTF. The CDR3 coding sequence is TGTGCCATCAGTGACAGGGGGTTTTTTGGCTACACCTTC.

The chain joins TRBV19 to TRBJ2-1; 7 nucleotides agree with TRBD2. The CDR3 extends over 15 amino acids. CDR1 and CDR2 from the germline V gene are LNHDA and SQIVND (reference sequence). J was trimmed by 4 bases and V by 4 bases; bases with no gene match: 7. CDR3 nucleotide sequence: TGTGCCAGTAGTAAAGCGGGGCGCGAGTACAATGAGCAGTTCTTC. It is translated as CASSKAGREYNEQFF.

The chain couples TRBV4-2 to TRBJ1-5, with D unclear. Germline assignment: CDR1 LGHNA and CDR2 YNFKEQ. The CDR3 runs to 15 residues. Trimming took 0 bases from V and 1 from J, leaving 7 bases between them. The DNA of the CDR3 is TGTGCCAGCAGCCAAGAGGACCGGAGCAATCAGCCCCAGCATTTT. Its protein product is CASSQEDRSNQPQHF.

The gene calls are TRBV5-6 and TRBJ2-3, with D perhaps TRBD1 or TRBD2 (5 bases each). The CDR3 spans 15 residues. Germline lookup yields CDR1 SGHDT and CDR2 YYEEEE. V lost 5 bases, J lost 6 bases, and 19 bases lay in between. CDR3 in amino acids: CASSSPGPPGDTQYF. For the CDR3, the DNA is TGTGCCAGCAGTTCGCCGGGACCCCCGGGGGATACGCAGTATTTT.

The chain links TRBV5-1 to TRBJ2-2; possible D gene TRBD1, 6 bases. The CDR3 loop spans 16 amino acids. Trimming left V 0 bases short and J 1 base short, with 10 bases between. CDR1 is SGHRS and CDR2 is YFSETQ in the germline V gene. The CDR3 is CASSLVQGWNTGELFF. In DNA form, the CDR3 reads TGCGCCAGCAGCTTGGTACAGGGATGGAACACCGGGGAGCTGTTTTTT.

V gene TRBV5-4 combines with J gene TRBJ2-2; D gene ambiguous. Germline V gives CDR1 SGHNT, CDR2 YYREEE (reference sequence). This CDR3 has 15 residues. The V and J ends lost 1 base and 4 bases respectively, with 11 bases between them. The chain's CDR3 is CASSLSQLFTGELFF. CDR3 sequence (DNA): TGTGCCAGCAGCTTGAGCCAGCTTTTCACCGGGGAGCTGTTTTTT. The full variable domain, its missing parts supplied by reference TRBV5-4 and TRBJ2-2, is ETGVTQSPTHLIKTRGQQVTLRCSSQSGHNTVSWYQQALGQGPQFIFQYYREEENGRGNFPPRFSGLQFPNYSSELNVNALELDDSALYLCASSLSQLFTGELFFGEGSRLTVL.

DNA of the CDR3: TGTGCCAGCAGCTTACGCAGGCAAGAGACCCAGTACTTC. It translates to CASSLRRQETQYF. The chain joins TRBV7-3 to TRBJ2-5, with D uncertain. Per the germline V gene, CDR1 is SGHTA and CDR2 is FQGTGA. This CDR3 is 13 amino acids long. V lost 2 bases and J 2 bases, leaving 6 bases between the germline ends.

This rearrangement joins TRBV7-2 to TRBJ2-4; 7 bases match TRBD1. The V segment lost 7 bases and the J segment 3 bases; nucleotides outside the gene matches: 6. The V gene's germline CDR1 is SGHTA and CDR2 FQGNSA. The CDR3 runs to 14 residues. The CDR3 DNA reads as TGTGCCAGCATAGACAGGGTTGGCAAAAACATTCAGTACTTC. Its protein is CASIDRVGKNIQYF.

The table lists this clone with a count of one. The V call is TRBV20-1, the J call TRBJ1-2, with D hard to call. The V end lost 0 bases, the J end lost 7 bases, and 0 bases lay between the germline ends. The CDR3 has 9 amino acids. Germline loops: CDR1 DFQATT, CDR2 SNEGSKA (reference sequence). Here the CDR3 reads CSARDGYTF. The CDR3, as DNA: TGCAGTGCTAGAGATGGCTACACCTTC.

This clone was seen a few times. This chain uses TRBV10-3 with TRBJ2-7, with D maybe TRBD1 (5 bases). The germline V gene has CDR1 ENHRY and CDR2 SYGVKD. The ends were cut back, 6 bases at V and 2 bases at J, with 14 bases in the middle. CDR3 length equals 14 residues. CDR3 loop: CAISSGPRAYEQYF. For the CDR3, the DNA is TGTGCCATCAGCTCCGGGCCCAGGGCCTACGAGCAGTACTTC.

J is TRBJ2-1 and V is TRBV5-1; D gene unclear. With 1 base removed from V and 3 bases from J, the gap between germline ends came to 8 bases. Germline loops: CDR1 SGHRS, CDR2 YFSETQ. The CDR3 has 14 residues. The CDR3 DNA reads as TGCGCCAGCAGCTTGCAGGTTAGCTACAATGAGCAGTTCTTC. Its translation: CASSLQVSYNEQFF.

This rearrangement joins TRBV28 to TRBJ2-7; no reliable D call. The CDR3 is 15 amino acids. V shed 5 bases and J shed 6 bases, with 20 bases lying between them. Looked up from germline, CDR1 is MDHEN and CDR2 is SYDVKM. CDR3 region: CASSPRVGLGSEQYF. CDR3 DNA: TGTGCCAGCAGTCCCCGAGTGGGATTGGGGTCCGAGCAGTACTTC. Filled out from reference TRBV28 and TRBJ2-7, the complete variable domain reads DVKVTQSSRYLVKRTGEKVFLECVQDMDHENMFWYRQDPGLGLRLIYFSYDVKMKEKGDIPEGYSVSREKKERFSLILESASTNQTSMYLCASSPRVGLGSEQYFGPGTRLTVT.

This chain uses TRBV2 with TRBJ1-5; TRBD1 matches 7 bases. The CDR3 has 16 residues. J lost 2 bases, V lost 5 bases, and 9 bases had no gene match. Germline V gives CDR1 SNHLY, CDR2 FYNNEI. The CDR3 sequence: CASSHRGGFGNQPQHF. The CDR3 DNA follows: TGTGCCAGCAGTCACAGGGGTGGATTTGGCAATCAGCCCCAGCATTTT.

The chain carries TRBV5-4 and TRBJ2-7; possible D gene TRBD1, 5 bases. V lost 0 bases and J lost 0, with 10 bases in between. Germline V gene sequence: CDR1 SGHNT, CDR2 YYREEE (reference sequence). There are 15 residues in the CDR3. The CDR3 loop is CASSLEQVLSYEQYF. The CDR3 region has the DNA TGTGCCAGCAGCTTGGAACAGGTTCTCTCCTACGAGCAGTACTTC.

V gene TRBV30 combines with J gene TRBJ2-3, with a weak D call TRBD1 (6 bases). Germline lookup yields CDR1 GTSNPN and CDR2 SVGIG (reference sequence). Trimming left V 1 base short and J 1 base short, with 6 bases between. The CDR3 has 13 amino acids. The CDR3 coding sequence is TGTGCCTGGAGTGGACAGGGCACAGATACGCAGTATTTT. It encodes CAWSGQGTDTQYF.

The chain has TRBV7-3 and TRBJ2-1; D may be TRBD2 (6 bases). From germline, CDR1 is SGHTA and CDR2 FQGTGA. V shed 2 bases and J shed 4 bases, with 21 bases lying between them. This CDR3 contains 18 residues. This CDR3 is CASSLGTPTTGTYNEQFF. CDR3 sequence (DNA): TGTGCCAGCAGCTTAGGGACGCCGACGACCGGGACTTACAATGAGCAGTTCTTC.

This clone was observed once. The genes are TRBV7-2 and TRBJ1-2, with D possibly TRBD1 on 6 matching bases. Looked up from germline, CDR1 is SGHTA and CDR2 is FQGNSA. This CDR3 is built from 14 residues. Trimming stripped 2 bases from V and 2 bases from J, with 9 bases between. In DNA form, the CDR3 reads TGTGCCAGCAGCTTAAACAGGGCCAACTATGGCTACACCTTC. Amino acids: CASSLNRANYGYTF.

The chain employs TRBV4-2 and TRBJ2-5; no clear D. CDR3 length: 13 amino acids. Germline loops: CDR1 LGHNA, CDR2 YNFKEQ. Between the trimmed V and J ends, which lost 1 base and 4 bases, there was a span of 7 bases. This CDR3 is CASSQGGRETQYF. The DNA for the CDR3 is TGTGCCAGCAGCCAAGGGGGAAGAGAGACCCAGTACTTC.